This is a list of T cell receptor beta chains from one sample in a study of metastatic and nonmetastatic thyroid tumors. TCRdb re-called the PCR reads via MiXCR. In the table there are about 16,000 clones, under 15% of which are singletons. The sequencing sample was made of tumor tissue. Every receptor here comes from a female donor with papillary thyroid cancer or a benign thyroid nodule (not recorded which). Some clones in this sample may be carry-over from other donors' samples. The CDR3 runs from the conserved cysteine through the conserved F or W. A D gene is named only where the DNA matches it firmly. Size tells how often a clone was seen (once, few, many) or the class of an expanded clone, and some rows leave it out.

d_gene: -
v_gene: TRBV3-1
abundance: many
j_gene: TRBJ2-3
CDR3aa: CASSLLEGHTQYF
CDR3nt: TGTGCCAGCAGCCTCCTGGAGGGCCATACGCAGTATTTT

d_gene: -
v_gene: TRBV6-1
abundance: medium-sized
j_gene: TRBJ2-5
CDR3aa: CASRGGKTQYF
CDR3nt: TGTGCCAGCCGAGGGGGAAAGACCCAGTACTTC

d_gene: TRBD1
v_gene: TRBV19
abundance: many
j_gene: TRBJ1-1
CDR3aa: CASSTVTGAEAFF
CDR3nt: TGTGCCAGTAGTACCGTTACAGGGGCTGAAGCTTTCTTT

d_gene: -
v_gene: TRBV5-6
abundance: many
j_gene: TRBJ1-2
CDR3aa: CASSFPSEYYGYTF
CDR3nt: TGTGCCAGCAGCTTCCCGTCGGAATACTATGGCTACACCTTC

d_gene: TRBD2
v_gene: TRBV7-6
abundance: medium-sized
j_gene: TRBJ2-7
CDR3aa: CASSPRGGGPAYEQYF
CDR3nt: TGTGCCAGCAGCCCCCGCGGGGGGGGGCCAGCCTACGAGCAGTACTTC

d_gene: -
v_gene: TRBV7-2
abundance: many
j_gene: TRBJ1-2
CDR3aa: CASSPREGLGYGYTF
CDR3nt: TGTGCCAGCAGCCCCCGCGAGGGGCTCGGCTATGGCTACACCTTC

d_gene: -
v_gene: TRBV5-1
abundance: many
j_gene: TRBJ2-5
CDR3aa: CASSRTTSGEETQYF
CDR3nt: TGCGCCAGCAGCCGAACAACATCAGGGGAAGAGACCCAGTACTTC

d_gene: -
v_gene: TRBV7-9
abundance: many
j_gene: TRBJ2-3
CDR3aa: CASSLGGWADTQYF
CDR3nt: TGTGCCAGCAGCTTAGGGGGGTGGGCAGATACACAGTATTTT

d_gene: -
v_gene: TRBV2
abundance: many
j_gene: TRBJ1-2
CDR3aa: CASSSGLRKDGYTF
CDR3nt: TGTGCCAGCAGCTCGGGACTCCGGAAGGATGGCTACACCTTC

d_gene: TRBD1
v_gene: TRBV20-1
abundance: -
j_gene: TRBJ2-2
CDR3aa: CSAAGQGADTGELFF
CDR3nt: TGCAGTGCTGCTGGACAGGGGGCAGACACCGGGGAGCTGTTTTTT

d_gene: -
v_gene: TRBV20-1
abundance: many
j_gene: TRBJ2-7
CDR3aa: CSADNGITYEQYF
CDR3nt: TGCAGTGCTGACAATGGTATCACCTACGAGCAGTACTTC

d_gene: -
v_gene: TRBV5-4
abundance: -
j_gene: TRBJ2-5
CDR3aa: CASSPGRQETQYF
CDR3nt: TGTGCCAGCAGCCCGGGACGCCAAGAGACCCAGTACTTC

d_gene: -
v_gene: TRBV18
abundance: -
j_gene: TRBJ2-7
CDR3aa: CASSPPAVQGSYEQYF
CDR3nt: TGTGCCAGCTCACCACCTGCAGTTCAGGGCTCCTACGAGCAGTACTTC

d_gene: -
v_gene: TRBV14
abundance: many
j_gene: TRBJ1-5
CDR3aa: CASSQFQGNQPQHF
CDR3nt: TGTGCCAGCAGCCAATTTCAGGGCAATCAGCCCCAGCATTTT

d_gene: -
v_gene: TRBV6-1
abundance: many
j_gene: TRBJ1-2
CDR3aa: CASSGQPNYGYTF
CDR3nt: TGTGCCAGCAGTGGACAACCCAACTATGGCTACACCTTC

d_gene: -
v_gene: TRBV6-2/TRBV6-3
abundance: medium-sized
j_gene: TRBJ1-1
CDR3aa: CASLRERTEAFF
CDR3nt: TGTGCCAGCCTAAGAGAAAGGACTGAAGCTTTCTTT

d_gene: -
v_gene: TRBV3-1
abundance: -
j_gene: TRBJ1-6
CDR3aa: CASSPGLDNSPLHF
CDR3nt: TGTGCCAGCAGCCCAGGACTGGATAATTCACCCCTCCACTTT

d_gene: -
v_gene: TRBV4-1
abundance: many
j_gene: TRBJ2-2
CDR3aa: CASSLNTGRNTGELFF
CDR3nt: TGCGCCAGCAGCTTAAACACAGGGAGGAACACCGGGGAGCTGTTTTTT

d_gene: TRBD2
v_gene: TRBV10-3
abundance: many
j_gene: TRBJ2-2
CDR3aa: CAINQLAGEPNTGELFF
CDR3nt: TGTGCCATCAACCAACTAGCGGGGGAACCGAACACCGGGGAGCTGTTTTTT

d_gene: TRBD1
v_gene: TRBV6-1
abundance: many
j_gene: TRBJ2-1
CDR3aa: CASQPQGVNGAHEQFF
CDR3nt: TGTGCCAGTCAGCCCCAGGGGGTCAACGGGGCCCATGAGCAGTTCTTC

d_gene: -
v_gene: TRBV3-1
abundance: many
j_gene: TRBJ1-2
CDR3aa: CASSPELGKEGYTF
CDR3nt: TGTGCCAGCAGCCCCGAGTTGGGGAAGGAGGGCTACACCTTC

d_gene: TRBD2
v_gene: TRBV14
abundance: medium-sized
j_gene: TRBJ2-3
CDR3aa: CASSATASGRGTDTQYF
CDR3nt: TGTGCCAGCAGCGCTACGGCTAGCGGGAGGGGGACAGATACGCAGTATTTT

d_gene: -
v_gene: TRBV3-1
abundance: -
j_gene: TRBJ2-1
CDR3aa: CASSQERARKQFF
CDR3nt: TGTGCCAGCAGCCAAGAACGAGCGCGGAAGCAGTTCTTC

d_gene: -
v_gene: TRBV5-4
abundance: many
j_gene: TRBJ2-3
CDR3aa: CASSSPDSSDTQYF
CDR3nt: TGTGCCAGCAGCTCACCCGACAGTTCAGATACGCAGTATTTT

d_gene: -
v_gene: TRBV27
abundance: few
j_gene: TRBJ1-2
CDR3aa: CASSARTNSGYTF
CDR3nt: TGTGCCAGCAGTGCCCGGACGAACAGTGGCTACACCTTC

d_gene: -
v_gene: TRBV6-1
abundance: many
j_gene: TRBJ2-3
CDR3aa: CASSRDFTDTQYF
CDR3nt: TGTGCCAGCAGTCGGGACTTCACAGATACGCAGTATTTT

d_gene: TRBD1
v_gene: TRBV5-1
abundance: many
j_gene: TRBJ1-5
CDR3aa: CASSPSGGEGQPQHF
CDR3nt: TGCGCCAGCAGCCCTTCAGGGGGCGAGGGTCAGCCCCAGCATTTT

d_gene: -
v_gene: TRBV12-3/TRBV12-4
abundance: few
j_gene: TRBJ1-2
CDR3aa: CASSLDVPYGYTF
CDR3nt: TGTGCCAGCAGTTTAGACGTCCCCTATGGCTACACCTTC

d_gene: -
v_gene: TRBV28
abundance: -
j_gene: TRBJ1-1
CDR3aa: CASSLSGRLNTEAFF
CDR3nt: TGTGCCAGCAGTTTATCGGGACGGCTGAACACTGAAGCTTTCTTT

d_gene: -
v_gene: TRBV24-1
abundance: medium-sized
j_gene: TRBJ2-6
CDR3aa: CATSDPRGEGGANVLTF
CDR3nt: TGTGCCACCAGTGATCCAAGGGGGGAGGGTGGGGCCAACGTCCTGACTTTC

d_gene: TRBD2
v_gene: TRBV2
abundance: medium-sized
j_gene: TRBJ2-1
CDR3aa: CASSVPSGAAGFF
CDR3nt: TGTGCCAGCAGTGTTCCTAGCGGGGCGGCGGGGTTCTTC

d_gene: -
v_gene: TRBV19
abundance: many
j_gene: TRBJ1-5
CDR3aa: CASRQESNQPQHF
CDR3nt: TGTGCCAGCCGACAGGAGAGCAATCAGCCCCAGCATTTT

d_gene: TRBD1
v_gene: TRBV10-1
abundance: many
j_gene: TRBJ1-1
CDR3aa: CASTGQGEAFF
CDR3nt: TGCGCCAGCACCGGACAGGGAGAAGCTTTCTTT

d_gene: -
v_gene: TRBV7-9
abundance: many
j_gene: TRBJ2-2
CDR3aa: CASSFATNTGELFF
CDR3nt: TGTGCCAGCAGCTTTGCTACGAACACCGGGGAGCTGTTTTTT

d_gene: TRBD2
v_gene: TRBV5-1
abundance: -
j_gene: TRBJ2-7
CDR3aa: CASSLGGAGAYEQYF
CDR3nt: TGCGCCAGCAGCTTGGGAGGAGCGGGGGCCTACGAGCAGTACTTC

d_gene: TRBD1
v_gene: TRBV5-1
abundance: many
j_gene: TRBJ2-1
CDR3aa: CASSLRQGIGNEQFF
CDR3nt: TGCGCCAGCAGCCTCCGACAGGGGATCGGCAATGAGCAGTTCTTC

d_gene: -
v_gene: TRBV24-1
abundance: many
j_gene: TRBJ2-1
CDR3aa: CATSDQGYSYNEQFF
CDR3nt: TGTGCCACCAGTGATCAGGGTTACTCCTACAATGAGCAGTTCTTC

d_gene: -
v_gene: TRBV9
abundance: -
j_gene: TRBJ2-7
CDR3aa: CASTGTGSYEQYF
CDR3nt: TGTGCCAGCACGGGGACTGGCTCCTACGAGCAGTACTTC

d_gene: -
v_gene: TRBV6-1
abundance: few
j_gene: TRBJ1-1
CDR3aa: CATLRVASHTEAFF
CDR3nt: TGTGCCACCCTCAGGGTGGCCAGTCACACTGAAGCTTTCTTT

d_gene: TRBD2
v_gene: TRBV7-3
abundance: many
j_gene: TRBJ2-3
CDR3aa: CASSPGLAGDTQYF
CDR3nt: TGTGCCAGCAGCCCTGGACTAGCCGGAGATACGCAGTATTTT

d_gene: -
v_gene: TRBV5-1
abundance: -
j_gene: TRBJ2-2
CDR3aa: CASSLEQASRGELFF
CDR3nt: TGCGCCAGCAGCTTGGAACAGGCCTCGCGGGGGGAGCTGTTTTTT

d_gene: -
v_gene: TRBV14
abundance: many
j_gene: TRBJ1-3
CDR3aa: CASSRGVPIRSGNTIYF
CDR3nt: TGTGCCAGCAGCCGGGGAGTACCGATTCGCTCTGGAAACACCATATATTTT

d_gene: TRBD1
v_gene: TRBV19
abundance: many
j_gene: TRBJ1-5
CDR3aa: CASRQGSNQPQHF
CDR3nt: TGTGCCAGCCGACAGGGGAGCAATCAGCCCCAGCATTTT

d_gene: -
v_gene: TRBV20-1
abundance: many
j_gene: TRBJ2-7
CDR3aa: CSAPLNTAGYEQYF
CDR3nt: TGCAGTGCTCCCCTCAACACAGCAGGTTACGAGCAGTACTTC

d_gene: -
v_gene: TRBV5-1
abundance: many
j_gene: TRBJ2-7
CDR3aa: CASSLAPGELGEQYF
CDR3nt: TGCGCCAGCAGCTTGGCTCCCGGGGAGTTAGGGGAGCAGTACTTC

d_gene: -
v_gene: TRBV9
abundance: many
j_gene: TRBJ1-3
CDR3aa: CASSAWDTGSGNTIYF
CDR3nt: TGTGCCAGCAGCGCTTGGGACACTGGCTCTGGAAACACCATATATTTT

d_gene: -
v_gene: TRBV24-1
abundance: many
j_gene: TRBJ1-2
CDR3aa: CATSETGSHGYTF
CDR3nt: TGTGCCACCAGTGAAACAGGGAGCCATGGCTACACCTTC

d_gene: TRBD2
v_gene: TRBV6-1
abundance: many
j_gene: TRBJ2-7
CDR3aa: CASSMGGGASYEQYF
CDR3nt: TGTGCCAGCAGCATGGGCGGGGGGGCGTCCTACGAGCAGTACTTC